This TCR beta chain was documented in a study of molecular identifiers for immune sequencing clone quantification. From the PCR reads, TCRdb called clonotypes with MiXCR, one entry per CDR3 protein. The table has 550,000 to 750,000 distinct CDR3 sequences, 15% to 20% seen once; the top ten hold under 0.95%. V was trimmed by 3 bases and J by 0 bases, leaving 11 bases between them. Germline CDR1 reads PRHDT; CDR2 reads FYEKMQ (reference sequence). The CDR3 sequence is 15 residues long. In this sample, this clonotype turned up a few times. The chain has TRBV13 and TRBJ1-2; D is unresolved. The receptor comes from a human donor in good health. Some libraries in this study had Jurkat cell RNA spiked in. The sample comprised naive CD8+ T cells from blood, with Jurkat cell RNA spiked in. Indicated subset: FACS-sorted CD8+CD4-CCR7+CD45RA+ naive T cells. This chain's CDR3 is CASSFGQRANYGYTF. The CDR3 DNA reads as TGTGCCAGCAGCTTCGGTCAGAGGGCTAACTATGGCTACACCTTC.